Following are 15 T cell receptor beta chains from one sample sequenced in a study of blood T cell repertoires in COVID-19. Sequencing used immunoSEQ multiplex PCR; TCRdb keeps in-frame clones, though not all of them. Among fewer than 350,000 clones, approximately 88% were seen once, and the ten largest hold about 5.5%. What was sequenced was PBMCs or T cells enriched from blood (not recorded which). The origin of the receptors is a woman aged 40 to 49 who had recovered from COVID-19.

A single count supports this clone. The DNA for the CDR3 is TGTGCCAGCAGTCCAGACAGGTTGGGAGAGACCCAGTACTTC. It encodes CASSPDRLGETQYF. V gene TRBV2 combines with J gene TRBJ2-5, with D possibly matching TRBD1 (6 bases). Trimming left V 5 bases short and J 4 bases short, with 14 bases between. CDR3 length: 14 residues. Germline CDR1 reads SNHLY; CDR2 reads FYNNEI.

The chain joins TRBV20-1 to TRBJ1-2, with TRBD1 as a possible D gene (5 bases). Per the germline V gene, CDR1 is DFQATT and CDR2 is SNEGSKA (reference sequence). With 5 bases removed from V and 8 bases from J, the gap between germline ends came to 12 bases. The CDR3 loop spans 11 amino acids. The CDR3 loop reads CSAHAGIGYTF. The CDR3 bases are TGCAGTGCTCATGCAGGGATAGGCTACACCTTC.

The chain combines TRBV28 with TRBJ1-1, with D perhaps TRBD1 (6 bases). Deletions cut 4 bases from V and 1 base from J, with 10 bases between. Germline loops: CDR1 MDHEN, CDR2 SYDVKM. The CDR3 extends over 14 amino acids. The CDR3 here is CASSSPRGNTEAFF. CDR3 sequence (DNA): TGTGCCAGCAGTTCCCCCAGGGGGAACACTGAAGCTTTCTTT.

For this clone: This same CDR3 is encoded by further DNA sequences in the sample. The chain recombines TRBV7-9 with TRBJ2-3, with D possibly TRBD2 on 5 matching bases. Trimming shortened V by 5 bases and J by 1 base, and 7 bases separated the two germline ends. Germline CDR1 and CDR2: SEHNR and FQNEAQ (reference sequence). The CDR3 sequence is 13 residues long. CDR3 protein: CASSVSGTDTQYF. Here the CDR3 DNA reads TGTGCCAGCAGCGTTAGCGGCACAGATACGCAGTATTTT.

The CDR3 loop reads CASSLGLGGGAPYEQYF. In DNA form, the CDR3 reads TGTGCCAGCAGTTTAGGGTTAGGAGGGGGCGCCCCCTACGAGCAGTACTTC. The chain couples TRBV28 to TRBJ2-7, with D tentatively TRBD1 (7 bases). The germline CDR1 and CDR2 sequences are MDHEN and SYDVKM. This CDR3 comprises 17 residues. Trimming shortened V by 2 bases and J by 2 bases, and 19 bases separated the two germline ends. The full variable domain, completed using reference TRBV28 and TRBJ2-7, is DVKVTQSSRYLVKRTGEKVFLECVQDMDHENMFWYRQDPGLGLRLIYFSYDVKMKEKGDIPEGYSVSREKKERFSLILESASTNQTSMYLCASSLGLGGGAPYEQYFGPGTRLTVT.

The V call is TRBV7-2, the J call TRBJ2-7, with 10 bases aligning to TRBD1. This CDR3 spans 15 amino acids. The V and J ends lost 1 base and 2 bases, in that order; junction bases with no gene match: 2. CDR1 is SGHTA, CDR2 FQGNSA, per germline. The CDR3 is CASSLEGQGTYEQYF. The CDR3 DNA sequence: TGTGCCAGCAGCTTAGAGGGACAGGGGACCTACGAGCAGTACTTC.

In DNA form, the CDR3 reads TGTGCCAGCACCGGAGAAGGCTACGAGCAGTACTTC. This encodes CASTGEGYEQYF. The chain carries TRBV28 and TRBJ2-7; D is unclear. Germline values: CDR1 MDHEN, CDR2 SYDVKM. The CDR3 runs 12 residues. Between the trimmed V and J ends, which lost 7 bases and 3 bases, there was a span of 10 bases.

The chain recombines TRBV29-1 with TRBJ2-1, with D perhaps TRBD2 (7 bases). The CDR3 extends over 18 amino acids. CDR1 is SQVTM and CDR2 is ANQGSEA in the germline V gene. Between the trimmed V and J ends, which lost 7 bases and 2 bases, there was a span of 27 bases. In nucleotides, the CDR3 is TGCAGCGCTGGGGGGGCATTGGGAGCGGGAAGGACCTACAATGAGCAGTTCTTC. As protein: CSAGGALGAGRTYNEQFF.

This chain joins TRBV28 and TRBJ1-2, with D unclear. CDR1 is MDHEN and CDR2 is SYDVKM in the germline V gene. This CDR3 is 11 amino acids long. Trimming removed 4 bases from V and 8 bases from J, with 8 bases in between. The CDR3 DNA sequence: TGTGCCAGCAGTTCTACGGGAGGCTACACCTTC. Translation gives CASSSTGGYTF.

This clone was seen a handful of times. The chain has TRBV28 and TRBJ2-7, with 11 positions matching TRBD1. The CDR3 runs 16 residues. Looked up from germline, CDR1 is MDHEN and CDR2 is SYDVKM. J lost 4 bases, V lost 6 bases, and 11 bases had no gene match. CDR3 region: CASSEDRGRTRYEQYF. The CDR3, as DNA: TGTGCCAGCAGCGAGGACAGGGGGCGAACGAGGTACGAGCAGTACTTC. The entire variable domain, with the rest obtained from reference TRBV28 and TRBJ2-7, is as follows: DVKVTQSSRYLVKRTGEKVFLECVQDMDHENMFWYRQDPGLGLRLIYFSYDVKMKEKGDIPEGYSVSREKKERFSLILESASTNQTSMYLCASSEDRGRTRYEQYFGPGTRLTVT.

The rearrangement links TRBV18 to TRBJ1-1, with D perhaps TRBD1 (6 bases). V lost 3 bases, J lost 0 bases, and 8 bases lay in between. This CDR3 spans 14 amino acids. Germline V CDR1 and CDR2: KGHSH, LQKENI. CDR3 in amino acids: CASSPGTMNTEAFF. The CDR3, as DNA: TGTGCCAGCTCACCCGGGACAATGAACACTGAAGCTTTCTTT. Looking up the rest from reference TRBV18 and TRBJ1-1 gives the full variable domain: NAGVMQNPRHLVRRRGQEARLRCSPMKGHSHVYWYRQLPEEGLKFMVYLQKENIIDESGMPKERFSAEFPKEGPSILRIQQVVRGDSAAYFCASSPGTMNTEAFFGQGTRLTVV.

This clone was detected only a few times. The rearrangement links TRBV7-9 to TRBJ2-5, with TRBD2 matching over 7 bases. The CDR3 length is 14 residues. The V gene's germline CDR1 is SEHNR and CDR2 FQNEAQ (reference sequence). Trimming removed 5 bases from V and 6 bases from J; junction bases left unmatched: 9. The CDR3 DNA is TGTGCCAGCAGCCCAGAGACTAGCAGGAAGACCCAGTACTTC. It is translated as CASSPETSRKTQYF.

In the case of this clone: Other nucleotide sequences from this sample produce the same CDR3. V gene TRBV2 combines with J gene TRBJ2-5; TRBD1 might be the D (6 bases). Germline CDR1 reads SNHLY; CDR2 reads FYNNEI. This CDR3 comprises 14 residues. V was trimmed by 1 base and J by 1 base, leaving 7 bases between them. CDR3 nucleotide sequence: TGTGCCAGCAGTGAAGGCAGGGGCCAAGAGACCCAGTACTTC. Residues: CASSEGRGQETQYF.

On this clone: Other DNA sequences from this sample encode an identical CDR3 as well. V is TRBV18 and J is TRBJ1-5, with 7 nucleotides matching TRBD1. J lost 4 bases, V lost 3 bases, and 3 bases had no gene match. Germline CDR1 is KGHSH and CDR2 is LQKENI. The length of the CDR3 is 14 residues. The CDR3 region has the DNA TGTGCCAGCTCACCGGGACAGAGGAATCAGCCCCAGCATTTT. Amino acids: CASSPGQRNQPQHF.

The rearrangement joins TRBV11-3 to TRBJ2-7, with D perhaps TRBD2 (6 bases). V was clipped by 3 bases and J by 6 bases, with 12 bases between them. In germline, CDR1 is SGHNT, CDR2 YENEEA. The CDR3 extends over 13 amino acids. DNA for the CDR3: TGTGCCAGCAGCTTTACTTCGGGAGCCGAGCAGTACTTC. Translated: CASSFTSGAEQYF.